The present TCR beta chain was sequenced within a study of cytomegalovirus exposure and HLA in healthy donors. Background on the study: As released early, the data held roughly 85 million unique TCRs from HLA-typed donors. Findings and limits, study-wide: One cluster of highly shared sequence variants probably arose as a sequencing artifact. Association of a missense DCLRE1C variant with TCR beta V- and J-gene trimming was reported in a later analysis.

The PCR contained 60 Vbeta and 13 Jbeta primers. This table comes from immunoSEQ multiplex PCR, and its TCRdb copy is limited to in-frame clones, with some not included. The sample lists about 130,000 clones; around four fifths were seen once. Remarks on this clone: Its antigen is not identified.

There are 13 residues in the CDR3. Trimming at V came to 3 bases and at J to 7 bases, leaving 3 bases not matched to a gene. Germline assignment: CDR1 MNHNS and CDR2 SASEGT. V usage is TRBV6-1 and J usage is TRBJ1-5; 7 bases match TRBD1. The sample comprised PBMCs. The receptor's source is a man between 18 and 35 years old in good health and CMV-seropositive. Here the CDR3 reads CASSDYRGQPQHF. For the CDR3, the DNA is TGTGCCAGCAGTGATTACAGGGGACAGCCCCAGCATTTT.